These 28 T cell receptor beta chains were sequenced from one sample in a study of technical replicates of blood from a handful of donors. The method was immunoSEQ multiplex PCR; TCRdb's version includes in-frame clones alone and lacks a portion of them. The top ten hold approximately 0.39% of the sample, which has some 82,000 clones, just under 95% seen once. The material sequenced was T cells isolated from PBMCs. Receptor source: a human donor in good health.

This rearrangement joins TRBV7-3 to TRBJ2-2; tentative D call: TRBD1 (5 bases). V was cut by 0 bases and J by 7 bases, with 9 bases left in between. CDR1 is SGHTA, CDR2 FQGTGA, per germline. This CDR3 is 14 amino acids long. CDR3 loop: CASSLTGAGGELFF. Here the CDR3 DNA reads TGTGCCAGCAGCTTAACAGGGGCCGGCGGGGAGCTGTTTTTT.

The V call is TRBV19, the J call TRBJ2-7; 13 bases line up with TRBD2. V shed 6 bases, J shed 5 bases, and the junction held 7 bases outside the gene matches. Germline CDR1 LNHDA, CDR2 SQIVND (reference sequence). The CDR3 consists of 15 residues. The CDR3 coding sequence is TGTGCCAGTAGCCACACTAGCGGGAGGGTGAACGAGCAGTACTTC. This sequence encodes CASSHTSGRVNEQYF.

This clone showed up just once. The gene calls are TRBV19 and TRBJ1-5, with TRBD1 identical over 7 bases. This CDR3 region has 12 residues. The ends lost 7 bases at V and 9 bases at J; junction bases unmatched: 6. From germline, CDR1 is LNHDA and CDR2 SQIVND (reference sequence). Here the CDR3 DNA reads TGTGCCAGTATGAGACAGGGTCCGCCCCAGCATTTT. This sequence encodes CASMRQGPPQHF. Full variable domain (rest looked up from reference TRBV19 and TRBJ1-5): DGGITQSPKYLFRKEGQNVTLSCEQNLNHDAMYWYRQDPGQGLRLIYYSQIVNDFQKGDIAEGYSVSREKKESFPLTVTSAQKNPTAFYLCASMRQGPPQHFGDGTRLSIL.

This clone was found once. This chain uses TRBV6-1 with TRBJ2-7, with D unclear. CDR1 and CDR2 from the germline V gene are MNHNS and SASEGT. This CDR3 is built from 13 residues. The V and J ends lost 4 bases and 4 bases respectively, with 11 bases between them. The CDR3 loop is CASSASLAYEQYF. As DNA, the CDR3 is TGTGCCAGCAGTGCAAGCCTTGCATACGAGCAGTACTTC.

CDR3 region: CASSEEQVGYGYTF. CDR3 nucleotides: TGTGCCAGCAGTGAAGAACAGGTGGGCTATGGCTACACCTTC. The genes are TRBV2 and TRBJ1-2, with a weak D call TRBD1 (5 bases). CDR1 is SNHLY, CDR2 FYNNEI, per germline. The V end lost 1 base, the J end lost 4 bases, and 10 bases lay between the germline ends. The CDR3 contains 14 residues.

The chain is built from TRBV30 and TRBJ2-3; 8 bases fit TRBD2. Germline lookup yields CDR1 GTSNPN and CDR2 SVGIG (reference sequence). V was pared by 4 bases and J by 1 base, with 1 base of the junction left unmatched. The CDR3 has 13 residues. The CDR3, as DNA: TGTGCCTGGAAAGCGGGGGGCACAGATACGCAGTATTTT. Translating it yields CAWKAGGTDTQYF. Using reference TRBV30 and TRBJ2-3 for the parts outside the CDR3, the full variable domain is SQTIHQWPATLVQPVGSPLSLECTVEGTSNPNLYWYRQAAGRGLQLLFYSVGIGQISSEVPQNLSASRPQDRQFILSSKKLLLSDSGFYLCAWKAGGTDTQYFGPGTRLTVL.

The J gene is TRBJ1-5, the V gene TRBV19; 9 bases match TRBD1. Germline V lookup: CDR1 LNHDA, CDR2 SQIVND (reference sequence). This CDR3 contains 14 residues. Germline trimming cut 7 bases from V and 5 bases from J; bases unmatched to any gene: 6. The CDR3 DNA reads as TGTGCCAGTACCTCGACAGGGGGAGATCAGCCCCAGCATTTT. The encoded protein is CASTSTGGDQPQHF.

The chain employs TRBV10-3 and TRBJ2-3; D not certain. V dropped 6 bases and J dropped 3 bases, with 10 bases sitting between them. The CDR3 sequence is 13 residues long. Germline V gene lookup returns CDR1 ENHRY and CDR2 SYGVKD. The CDR3 sequence is CAISALETDTQYF. The CDR3 DNA follows: TGTGCCATCAGCGCCTTAGAAACAGATACGCAGTATTTT.

V usage is TRBV27 and J usage is TRBJ2-2, with a weak D call TRBD2 (5 bases). The CDR3 spans 13 residues. Germline CDR1 is MNHEY and CDR2 is SMNVEV (reference sequence). The ends were cut back, 7 bases at V and 5 bases at J, with 11 bases in the middle. CDR3: CASTLVGTGELFF. CDR3 nucleotides: TGTGCCAGCACACTAGTCGGGACCGGGGAGCTGTTTTTT.

The V gene is TRBV4-3, the J gene TRBJ1-2, with D unclear. V dropped 0 bases and J dropped 10 bases, with 12 bases sitting between them. CDR3 length equals 13 residues. The germline V gene encodes CDR1 LGHNA and CDR2 YSLEER. The CDR3 sequence: CASSQDGISDYTF. The CDR3 region has the DNA TGCGCCAGCAGCCAAGACGGGATTTCGGACTACACCTTC.

This chain connects TRBV28 to TRBJ2-2; TRBD2 might be the D (6 bases). V was pared by 5 bases and J by 5 bases, with 15 bases between. The germline CDR1 and CDR2 sequences are MDHEN and SYDVKM. The length of the CDR3 is 15 residues. DNA of the CDR3: TGTGCCAGCAGTCCAGCCTGGGGACTGACCGGGGAGCTGTTTTTT. Translated, it gives CASSPAWGLTGELFF.

CDR3 sequence (DNA): TGTGCCAGCAGTTCAGTGAACACTGAAGCTTTCTTT. Protein product: CASSSVNTEAFF. The V call is TRBV28, the J call TRBJ1-1; no firm D call. CDR3 length: 12 amino acids. Germline V lookup: CDR1 MDHEN, CDR2 SYDVKM. V dropped 4 bases and J dropped 0 bases, with 3 bases sitting between them.

The count of this clone is one. The chain couples TRBV6-1 to TRBJ2-7, with 10 positions matching TRBD2. Germline V gene data show CDR1 as MNHNS and CDR2 as SASEGT. V shed 11 bases and J 2 bases; nucleotides not matched to a gene: 9. The CDR3 contains 14 residues. The CDR3 spells CAHETSGFPYEQYF. The CDR3 DNA is TGTGCCCATGAGACTAGCGGGTTTCCCTACGAGCAGTACTTC.

J is TRBJ2-5 and V is TRBV15; D is perhaps TRBD1 (6 bases). Trimming took 2 bases from V and 3 from J, leaving 13 bases between them. The CDR3 sequence is 15 residues long. Germline V gives CDR1 LNHNV, CDR2 YYDKDF (reference sequence). CDR3 in amino acids: CATSRIGGGEETQYF. CDR3 DNA: TGTGCCACCAGCAGAATAGGGGGTGGGGAAGAGACCCAGTACTTC.

J is TRBJ2-7 and V is TRBV6-1; tentative D call: TRBD2 (6 bases). CDR1 and CDR2 from the germline V gene are MNHNS and SASEGT. Trimming removed 4 bases at V and 6 bases at J, with 13 bases between. The CDR3 is 13 amino acids. CDR3 bases: TGTGCCAGCAGTGTGGGGGAGGCCCTCGAGCAGTACTTC. This encodes CASSVGEALEQYF.

This sequence joins TRBV5-1 and TRBJ1-1, with 8 bases aligning to TRBD1. Germline-derived CDR1 and CDR2 are SGHRS and YFSETQ. The CDR3 sequence is 14 residues long. The junction had 2 bases not matched to a gene; V was cut back by 0 bases and J by 4 bases. CDR3 coding DNA: TGCGCCAGCAGCTTGGCCGGACAGGGCACTGAAGCTTTCTTT. Translation: CASSLAGQGTEAFF.

This chain connects TRBV4-3 to TRBJ2-5, with D possibly matching TRBD2 (6 bases). This CDR3 contains 14 residues. CDR1 LGHNA and CDR2 YSLEER come from the germline V gene. V lost 4 bases and J lost 5, with 14 bases in between. The CDR3 coding sequence is TGCGCCAGCAGCCTGTCGGGGGTACAGGAGACCCAGTACTTC. Its translation: CASSLSGVQETQYF.

The chain combines TRBV5-6 with TRBJ1-3; 10 nucleotides align to TRBD1. This CDR3 spans 17 amino acids. Germline trimming cut 1 base from V and 0 bases from J; bases unmatched to any gene: 4. Germline V CDR1 and CDR2: SGHDT, YYEEEE. CDR3 sequence: CASSLLTGGDSGNTIYF. The CDR3 DNA reads TGTGCCAGCAGCTTGTTGACAGGGGGCGACTCTGGAAACACCATATATTTT.

The chain recombines TRBV5-4 with TRBJ2-7; the match to TRBD2 covers 8 bases. Looked up from germline, CDR1 is SGHNT and CDR2 is YYREEE (reference sequence). The CDR3 has 14 residues. V lost 1 base and J lost 3; bases outside the gene matches: 3. The CDR3 region is CASSLRAGDYEQYF. The CDR3 DNA reads as TGTGCCAGCAGCTTGAGAGCGGGAGACTACGAGCAGTACTTC.

The chain has TRBV29-1 and TRBJ1-4, with 11 positions matching TRBD1. The CDR3 is 14 amino acids. Trimming took 7 bases from V and 7 from J; bases not matched to a gene: 8. Germline lookup yields CDR1 SQVTM and CDR2 ANQGSEA. CDR3 protein: CSALLGTGGEKLFF. The CDR3 nucleotides are TGCAGCGCACTCCTCGGGACAGGGGGTGAAAAACTGTTTTTT.

The rearrangement joins TRBV10-1 to TRBJ2-7, with unresolved D. This CDR3 is built from 15 residues. The germline CDR1 and CDR2 sequences are WNHNN and SYGVQD (reference sequence). Trimming stripped 0 bases from V and 3 bases from J, with 12 bases between. CDR3 DNA: TGCGCCAGCAGTGAGTCAGGCGGATTATTCTACGAGCAGTACTTC. Translated: CASSESGGLFYEQYF.

This chain connects TRBV10-3 to TRBJ1-2; the D is unclear. CDR1 is ENHRY and CDR2 is SYGVKD in the germline V gene. This CDR3 has 14 residues. V was shortened by 0 bases and J by 7 bases, with 12 bases between the two germline ends. The CDR3 DNA reads TGTGCCATCAGTGAGTCGCAGGCCGAGGGTGGCTACACCTTC. Amino acids: CAISESQAEGGYTF.

This chain connects TRBV6-5 to TRBJ2-3; no clear D. With 5 bases removed from V and 6 bases from J, the gap between germline ends came to 12 bases. CDR1 is MNHEY and CDR2 is SVGAGI in the germline V gene. The length of the CDR3 is 13 residues. CDR3 nucleotide sequence: TGTGCCAGCAGTCGGGTTTTTGTGGATACGCAGTATTTT. Amino acid sequence: CASSRVFVDTQYF.

The V gene is TRBV30, the J gene TRBJ2-1; the match to TRBD2 covers 7 bases. The V gene's germline CDR1 is GTSNPN and CDR2 SVGIG (reference sequence). CDR3 length equals 14 residues. Trimming removed 4 bases from V and 1 base from J; junction bases left unmatched: 4. CDR3 nucleotide sequence: TGTGCCTGGACTAGCGGCGCGTCCTACAATGAGCAGTTCTTC. Protein: CAWTSGASYNEQFF. Full variable domain (remainder filled in from reference TRBV30 and TRBJ2-1): SQTIHQWPATLVQPVGSPLSLECTVEGTSNPNLYWYRQAAGRGLQLLFYSVGIGQISSEVPQNLSASRPQDRQFILSSKKLLLSDSGFYLCAWTSGASYNEQFFGPGTRLTVL.

The chain uses TRBV27 and TRBJ2-2; 7 positions agree with TRBD2. CDR3 length equals 15 residues. The J segment lost 5 bases and the V segment lost 5 bases, leaving 8 bases of the junction unmatched. The V gene's germline CDR1 is MNHEY and CDR2 SMNVEV (reference sequence). The CDR3 protein is CASSPRDYLTGELFF. The DNA for the CDR3 is TGTGCCAGCAGTCCCCGGGACTATCTGACCGGGGAGCTGTTTTTT.

The rearrangement links TRBV14 to TRBJ2-7; D is possibly TRBD2 (6 bases). Trimming shortened V by 1 base and J by 6 bases, and 16 bases separated the two germline ends. Per germline, CDR1 SGHDN and CDR2 FVKESK. The CDR3 is made up of 15 amino acids. This CDR3 reads CASSQGPRGSGEQYF. CDR3 bases: TGTGCCAGCAGCCAAGGTCCACGGGGGAGCGGCGAGCAGTACTTC.

V usage is TRBV6-5 and J usage is TRBJ2-7; 10 positions match TRBD1. The germline gives CDR1 MNHEY, CDR2 SVGAGI. After removal of 3 bases from V and 2 bases from J, the junction contained 7 bases not matched to a gene. The CDR3 sequence is 16 residues long. This CDR3 reads CASSYGTGDLTYEQYF. Written as DNA, the CDR3 is TGTGCCAGCAGTTATGGGACAGGGGACCTAACCTACGAGCAGTACTTC.

The rearrangement joins TRBV6-5 to TRBJ2-7; 9 positions match TRBD1. V gave up 5 bases and J gave up 5 bases; unmatched junction bases: 4. This CDR3 has 13 residues. Germline V gene lookup returns CDR1 MNHEY and CDR2 SVGAGI. The CDR3 sequence is CASSRQGENEQYF. The CDR3 DNA reads TGTGCCAGCAGTCGACAGGGGGAAAACGAGCAGTACTTC.